This T cell receptor (beta chain) was obtained from a study of graft-versus-host responses after intestinal transplantation. Across the whole study: Following induction with anti-thymocyte globulin, all recipients were given tacrolimus and steroids for about 3 years. Findings of the study overall: Detected in recipient marrow were GvH clones, some of which were first observed in ileum or blood. When patients had graft-donor T cell macrochimerism, their allografts held high graft-versus-host to host-versus-graft clonal ratios.

Processing was applied to graft tissue in order to liberate intraepithelial and lamina propria lymphocytes. This clone was seen only a few times. Its antigen is unknown. Germline V gene lookup returns CDR1 SGHDN and CDR2 FVKESK. Trimming took 2 bases from V and 4 from J, leaving 17 bases between them. The CDR3 consists of 16 residues. Only in-frame clones appear in the TCRdb table, and some are missing; sequencing was by immunoSEQ multiplex PCR. The repertoire holds some 15,000 clones, with 74% as singletons. This receptor was obtained from a human patient who received an intestinal transplant, so some T cells may come from the graft donor. Source: ileum tissue, taken 14 days after transplant. This rearrangement joins TRBV14 to TRBJ1-2; D gene unclear. This chain's CDR3 is CASSQSPGLGSYGYTF. For the CDR3, the DNA is TGTGCCAGCAGCCAAAGCCCGGGCCTGGGAAGCTATGGCTACACCTTC.